This TCR beta chain was profiled in a study of blood T cell repertoires in COVID-19. About the study: Sites across the United States, Italy and Spain contributed samples from acute and convalescent COVID-19. PBMCs, B-cell-depleted T cells, or T cells were the source of the cDNA or gDNA that made up the material.

With 5 bases removed from V and 7 bases from J, the gap between germline ends came to 9 bases. The length of the CDR3 is 13 residues. Profiled with immunoSEQ multiplex PCR; TCRdb holds only in-frame clones, not every one. The sample contains some 160,000 clones, approximately 90% of which appear only once. The sample was PBMCs or T cells enriched from blood (not recorded which). This sequence originates from a woman aged 45 to 65 who had recovered from COVID-19. The V call is TRBV12-3 or TRBV12-4, the J call TRBJ1-6; D remains unclear. CDR3 residues: CASSGLGNSPLHF. The DNA of the CDR3 is TGTGCCAGCAGTGGACTCGGAAATTCACCCCTCCACTTT.